These 5 T cell receptor beta chains originate from one sample sequenced in a study of blood T cell repertoires in COVID-19. Profiling relied on immunoSEQ multiplex PCR, and the TCRdb table lists in-frame clones only, not all of them. The sample lists 70,000 or so clones; about 80% were seen once. Sequenced: peripheral blood. Receptors originate from a human donor in a cohort sampled during active COVID-19.

This clone was seen a single time. The V gene is TRBV4-3, the J gene TRBJ2-1; possible D gene TRBD2, 5 bases. This CDR3 comprises 15 residues. Germline CDR1 reads LGHNA; CDR2 reads YSLEER. Between the trimmed V and J ends, which lost 0 bases and 6 bases, there was a span of 12 bases. CDR3 in amino acids: CASSQDTAGLNEQFF. CDR3 nucleotides: TGCGCCAGCAGCCAAGATACGGCAGGACTCAATGAGCAGTTCTTC.

The J gene is TRBJ1-5, the V gene TRBV6-2 or TRBV6-3; 7 bases match TRBD1. The germline gives CDR1 MNHEY, CDR2 SVGEGT. The V gene end was trimmed by 6 bases and the J gene end by 2 bases; junction bases not matched to a gene: 1. This CDR3 has 13 amino acids. The CDR3 sequence is CASSQGGNQPQHF. The DNA for the CDR3 is TGTGCCAGCAGCCAGGGGGGCAATCAGCCCCAGCATTTT.

V is TRBV11-2 and J is TRBJ2-7, with a tentative D call TRBD2 (5 bases). From germline, CDR1 is SGHAT and CDR2 FQNNGV. This CDR3 region has 14 residues. V was pared by 6 bases and J by 0 bases, with 12 bases between. The CDR3 here is CASRDGKSSYEQYF. DNA of the CDR3: TGTGCCAGCAGGGACGGGAAGAGCTCCTACGAGCAGTACTTC.

The V call is TRBV11-2, the J call TRBJ2-7, with 7 positions matching TRBD1. This CDR3 is 15 amino acids long. Germline-derived CDR1 and CDR2 are SGHAT and FQNNGV. Losses at the gene ends were 1 base for V and 0 bases for J; bases not matched to a gene: 3. In nucleotides, the CDR3 is TGTGCCAGCAGCTTAGGGGCAGGGGGCTCCTACGAGCAGTACTTC. It specifies CASSLGAGGSYEQYF.

The chain couples TRBV5-4 to TRBJ2-7, with 9 nucleotides matching TRBD2. Trimming took 4 bases from V and 6 from J; bases not matched to a gene: 14. The germline gives CDR1 SGHNT, CDR2 YYREEE (reference sequence). This CDR3 spans 16 amino acids. CDR3 protein: CASSPGGLAGIGEQYF. As DNA, the CDR3 is TGTGCCAGCAGCCCTGGTGGTCTAGCGGGAATCGGCGAGCAGTACTTC.